Below are 18 T cell receptor beta chains sequenced from a single sample in a study of blood T cell repertoires in COVID-19. Profiled with immunoSEQ multiplex PCR; TCRdb holds only in-frame clones, not every one. The table records some 250,000 clones, around 86% of them present only once. Sequencing used peripheral blood. The receptor source for this set is a man at least 80 years old with acute or convalescent COVID-19.

The rearrangement joins TRBV4-2 to TRBJ2-3; D possibly corresponds to TRBD2 (6 bases). V was cut by 1 base and J by 2 bases, with 7 bases left in between. The CDR3 consists of 14 residues. Germline CDR1 is LGHNA and CDR2 is YNFKEQ. CDR3 residues: CASSQGRDTDTQYF. The CDR3 DNA is TGTGCCAGCAGCCAAGGGAGGGACACAGATACGCAGTATTTT.

V and J are TRBV28 and TRBJ2-5; TRBD1 might be the D (5 bases). CDR1 is MDHEN and CDR2 is SYDVKM in the germline V gene. This CDR3 comprises 14 residues. Trimming removed 2 bases from V and 5 bases from J, with 12 bases in between. DNA for the CDR3: TGTGCCAGCAGTTTAAGCTCGTGGGGCGAGACCCAGTACTTC. Translation: CASSLSSWGETQYF.

This chain links TRBV7-9 with TRBJ1-4; 9 bases fit TRBD1. Trimming removed 3 bases from V and 7 bases from J; junction bases left unmatched: 6. There are 15 residues in the CDR3. CDR1 is SEHNR and CDR2 is FQNEAQ in the germline V gene (reference sequence). The CDR3 is CASSFPGTGSEKLFF. The CDR3 DNA sequence: TGTGCCAGCAGCTTCCCCGGGACAGGGTCTGAAAAACTGTTTTTT.

This clone came up a few times. This chain joins TRBV7-2 and TRBJ1-4, with 8 bases aligning to TRBD1. The CDR3 runs to 14 residues. The junction had 4 bases not matched to a gene; V was cut back by 3 bases and J by 7 bases. CDR1 is SGHTA and CDR2 is FQGNSA in the germline V gene. CDR3 sequence (DNA): TGTGCCAGCAGCTTCGACAGGGGTGGTGAAAAACTGTTTTTT. This sequence encodes CASSFDRGGEKLFF. The complete variable domain, with remaining parts taken from reference TRBV7-2 and TRBJ1-4, reads GAGVSQSPSNKVTEKGKDVELRCDPISGHTALYWYRQSLGQGLEFLIYFQGNSAPDKSGLPSDRFSAERTGGSVSTLTIQRTQQEDSAVYLCASSFDRGGEKLFFGSGTQLSVL.

The J gene is TRBJ2-2, the V gene TRBV7-2; tentative D call: TRBD2 (5 bases). In germline, CDR1 is SGHTA, CDR2 FQGNSA. Trimming removed 2 bases from V and 8 bases from J, with 12 bases in between. This CDR3 region has 14 residues. The CDR3 DNA sequence: TGTGCCAGCAGCTTAAGAGAGGGCAGGGGGGAGCTGTTTTTT. Residues: CASSLREGRGELFF.

Comment on this clone: One end of the junction fails to match germline, which may point to a read error. The same CDR3 is also encoded by other DNA sequences in this sample. The gene calls are TRBV9 and TRBJ2-5, with 7 bases that match TRBD2. Germline CDR1 is SGDLS and CDR2 is YYNGEE. There are 14 residues in the CDR3. The CDR3 sequence: CASSIRDYRETQYF. DNA of the CDR3: TGTGCCAGCAGCATACGGGACTACCGGGAGACCCAATACTTC.

The chain is built from TRBV5-6 and TRBJ2-7; tentatively, D is TRBD1 (5 bases). The germline CDR1 and CDR2 sequences are SGHDT and YYEEEE. The V gene lost 4 bases and the J gene lost 3 bases, with 8 bases spanning the gap. The CDR3 length is 12 residues. CDR3: CASSIQDYEQYF. The CDR3 DNA reads TGTGCCAGCAGCATACAGGACTACGAGCAGTACTTC.

The chain carries TRBV19 and TRBJ2-5; 8 bases agree with TRBD1. The junction had 7 bases not matched to a gene; V was cut back by 0 bases and J by 4 bases. Germline CDR1 is LNHDA and CDR2 is SQIVND (reference sequence). This CDR3 is 16 amino acids long. The CDR3 sequence: CASSIDRGRGVETQYF. Written as DNA, the CDR3 is TGTGCCAGTAGTATAGACAGGGGGCGTGGGGTAGAGACCCAGTACTTC. Drawing the rest from reference TRBV19 and TRBJ2-5, the complete variable domain is DGGITQSPKYLFRKEGQNVTLSCEQNLNHDAMYWYRQDPGQGLRLIYYSQIVNDFQKGDIAEGYSVSREKKESFPLTVTSAQKNPTAFYLCASSIDRGRGVETQYFGPGTRLLVL.

The chain has TRBV3-1 (or the pseudogene TRBV3-2) and TRBJ2-7; 8 nucleotides align to TRBD1. The CDR3 sequence is 14 residues long. With 2 bases clipped from V and 6 bases from J, the junction kept 6 bases outside the gene matches. Germline loops: CDR1 LGHDT, CDR2 YNNKEL (reference sequence). The DNA for the CDR3 is TGTGCCAGCAGCCAACAGGGGGCCAATGGCGAGCAGTACTTC. This gives the protein CASSQQGANGEQYF.

The rearrangement links TRBV6-5 to TRBJ1-4; the match to TRBD1 covers 8 bases. Germline lookup yields CDR1 MNHEY and CDR2 SVGAGI. The V gene end was trimmed by 7 bases and the J gene end by 5 bases; junction bases not matched to a gene: 3. The CDR3 sequence is 13 residues long. The CDR3 reads CASNRGNNEKLFF. The DNA for the CDR3 is TGTGCCAGCAACAGGGGGAACAATGAAAAACTGTTTTTT.

The chain joins TRBV6-5 to TRBJ2-1; D is unresolved. CDR1 is MNHEY and CDR2 is SVGAGI in the germline V gene. The CDR3 loop spans 11 amino acids. The V end lost 8 bases, the J end lost 3 bases, and 5 bases lay between the germline ends. The CDR3 region is CASQNYNEQFF. CDR3 nucleotides: TGTGCCAGCCAAAACTACAATGAGCAGTTCTTC.

The rearrangement uses TRBV5-1 and TRBJ1-6; D is unresolved. Trimming stripped 1 base from V and 9 bases from J, with 8 bases between. Germline-derived CDR1 and CDR2 are SGHRS and YFSETQ. This CDR3 region has 13 residues. The CDR3 region is CASSLTSPSPLHF. CDR3 DNA: TGCGCCAGCAGCTTGACTAGCCCTTCACCCCTCCACTTT.

The genes are TRBV14 and TRBJ2-5; 7 positions agree with TRBD2. This CDR3 spans 14 amino acids. CDR1 and CDR2 from the germline V gene are SGHDN and FVKESK. Germline trimming cut 2 bases from V and 5 bases from J; bases unmatched to any gene: 5. CDR3 loop: CASSQLARGETQYF. The DNA for the CDR3 is TGTGCCAGCAGCCAACTAGCGCGGGGGGAGACCCAGTACTTC. Drawing the rest from reference TRBV14 and TRBJ2-5, the complete variable domain is EAGVTQFPSHSVIEKGQTVTLRCDPISGHDNLYWYRRVMGKEIKFLLHFVKESKQDESGMPNNRFLAERTGGTYSTLKVQPAELEDSGVYFCASSQLARGETQYFGPGTRLLVL.

CDR3 nucleotide sequence: TGTGCCAGTAGTATCGCAGGGGTCGGGGAGCTGTTTTTT. Translated: CASSIAGVGELFF. This chain uses TRBV19 with TRBJ2-2; tentatively, D is TRBD1 (6 bases). CDR3 size: 13 residues. Trimming took 3 bases from V and 7 from J, leaving 9 bases between them. Per the germline V gene, CDR1 is LNHDA and CDR2 is SQIVND (reference sequence).

The chain is built from TRBV18 and TRBJ2-3; TRBD2 agrees at 9 bases. CDR3 size: 18 residues. From germline, CDR1 is KGHSH and CDR2 LQKENI. Trimming took 0 bases from V and 1 from J; bases not matched to a gene: 8. CDR3 bases: TGTGCCAGCTCACCACCGGAATGGCGGGAGGGCCGCACAGATACGCAGTATTTT. This codes for CASSPPEWREGRTDTQYF.

This chain links TRBV7-6 with TRBJ1-6; D is ambiguous. Trimming removed 4 bases from V and 9 bases from J, with 13 bases in between. The germline CDR1 and CDR2 sequences are SGHVS and FNYEAQ. This CDR3 comprises 14 residues. CDR3 sequence reads: CASSWGGLGSPLHF. The CDR3 DNA sequence: TGTGCCAGCAGCTGGGGAGGGCTAGGTTCACCCCTCCACTTT.

The chain is built from TRBV18 and TRBJ1-3; D gene uncertain. The CDR3 covers 12 residues. V lost 2 bases, J lost 4 bases, and 3 bases lay in between. Germline V gene data show CDR1 as KGHSH and CDR2 as LQKENI. CDR3 coding DNA: TGTGCCAGCTCACCAAGCGGAAACACCATATATTTT. Translated, it gives CASSPSGNTIYF.

This clone has more than one count but fewer than ten. V and J are TRBV7-9 and TRBJ1-5; tentatively, D is TRBD1 (5 bases). The V end was cut by 5 bases, the J end by 9 bases, with 14 bases between. This CDR3 has 13 residues. Germline CDR1 reads SEHNR; CDR2 reads FQNEAQ (reference sequence). The DNA of the CDR3 is TGTGCCAGCAGCCAAGGGGTGGTCGGGCCCCAGCATTTT. This gives the protein CASSQGVVGPQHF.